The rows below give T cell receptor beta chains drawn from one sample of a study of blood T cell repertoires in COVID-19. Generated by immunoSEQ multiplex PCR, the TCRdb table keeps only in-frame clones and is missing some. The table lists tens of thousands of clones, roughly 82% of them singletons, with roughly 25% in the top ten. The sequencing sample was made of peripheral blood. Receptor source: a human donor in a cohort sampled during active COVID-19. Both conserved end residues are part of each CDR3. Fields, in order: D gene, V gene, CDR3 protein. The D gene is left open where the match is weak.

TRBD2 TRBV7-8 CASSPRGGRVMDEQFF
NA TRBV7-2 CASSFYRVLAKNIQYF
TRBD1 TRBV24-1 CATSYRGNEQYF
NA TRBV27 CASSSWTARNTGELFF
TRBD2 TRBV5-6 CASSGTSGGAELETQYF
TRBD2 TRBV6-6 CASSLGTAVIAGGPYEQYF
TRBD1 TRBV25-1 CASSGPTGVTSTDTQYF
NA TRBV10-1 CASSPGGAKKLFF
TRBD2 TRBV4-1 CASSQDGLAGGEQYF
TRBD2 TRBV2 CASRVGTSGLEETQYF
TRBD1 TRBV19 CASHETGDVGELFF
NA TRBV2 CASRDLGLAFF
NA TRBV12-3/TRBV12-4 CASSFSGASPLHF
NA TRBV28 CASSPLAGGYQETQYF
TRBD1 TRBV5-1 CASSLALYQGAGGELFF
TRBD1 TRBV6-2/TRBV6-3 CASSRDRNIPEAFF
NA TRBV7-9 CAGLSFAELTDTQYF
NA TRBV30 CAWSGRNEQFF
NA TRBV18 CASTANRDGYTF
NA TRBV28 CASITRTGNQPQHF
TRBD1 TRBV18 CASSHRDSLTDTQYF
NA TRBV11-2 CASSSQGRTEAFF
NA TRBV4-3 CASSQDYDQETQYF
TRBD1 TRBV6-1 CASSEVTGGATSTDTQYF
TRBD1 TRBV28 CASSSDRGGWTQYF
NA TRBV19 CASSIDQGLYNEQFF
TRBD2 TRBV5-1 CASSSAGGTHTGELFF
NA TRBV9 CASDRDSEGNTIYF
NA TRBV19 CASSIAGGNYGYTF
TRBD1 TRBV14 CASSIGQGSYEQYF
TRBD2 TRBV29-1 CSADGGGVSYNEQFF
NA TRBV7-8 CASSLGGLSNEKLFF
TRBD2 TRBV5-4 CASSPTLAASYEQYF
NA TRBV5-8 CASSFTGPSYNEQFF
NA TRBV21-1 CASSREGGSYNSPLHF
NA TRBV6-5 CASSSSLGSDTQYF
NA TRBV30 CAWSVSGVGGTQYF
TRBD1 TRBV9 CASSVVDRVGSPLHF
TRBD1 TRBV19 CASQRPGQLSGANVLTF
NA TRBV24-1 CATSDLPNEQFF
TRBD1 TRBV5-1 CASSSDRGYGNTIYF
NA TRBV5-6 CASSLGGTPYEQYF
NA TRBV12-3/TRBV12-4 CASSPGGSQYF
NA TRBV7-2 CASSLRGGSNQPQHF
NA TRBV6-2/TRBV6-3 CASSYYGRDNEQFF
NA TRBV4-1 CASSQDGGDTEAFF
NA TRBV6-6 CASSPTGLETQYF
TRBD1 TRBV6-5 CASRLGTGGTEAFF
NA TRBV23-1 CASSHTPGQGRYNEQFF
NA TRBV7-2 CASSLAGRSMKQFF
NA TRBV28 CASSLGQGGAFF
NA TRBV19 CASSARGTSQGYNEQFF
NA TRBV5-1 CASSLNHAGETQYF
NA TRBV6-2/TRBV6-3 CASSYLVSGASEAFF
TRBD1 TRBV4-3 CASSQTGGLSEQYF
TRBD1 TRBV12-3/TRBV12-4 CASSFTDRGRNF
NA TRBV19 CASSIGLLREQFF